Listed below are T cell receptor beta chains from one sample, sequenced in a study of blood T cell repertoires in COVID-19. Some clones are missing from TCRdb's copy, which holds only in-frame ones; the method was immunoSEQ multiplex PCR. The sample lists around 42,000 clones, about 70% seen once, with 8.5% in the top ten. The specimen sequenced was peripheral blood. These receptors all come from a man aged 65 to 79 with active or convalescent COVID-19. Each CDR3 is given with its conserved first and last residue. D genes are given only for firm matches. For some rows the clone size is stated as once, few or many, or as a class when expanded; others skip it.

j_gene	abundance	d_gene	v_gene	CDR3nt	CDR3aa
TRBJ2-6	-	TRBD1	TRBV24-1	TGTGCCACCAGCAGAACAGGGGGATTCGCTGGGGCCAACGTCCTGACTTTC	CATSRTGGFAGANVLTF
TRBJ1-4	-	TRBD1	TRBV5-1	TGCGCCAGCAGCGAAGGGACAGGGGCTAGAGGTGAAAAACTGTTTTTT	CASSEGTGARGEKLFF
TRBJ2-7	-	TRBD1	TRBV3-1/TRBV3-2	TGTGCCAGCAGCCAAGAGGGGCGGCGAAGGGGGCAGGCCGAGCAGTACTTC	CASSQEGRRRGQAEQYF
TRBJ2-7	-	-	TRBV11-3	TGTGCCAGCAGCTCGTTCGAAGAGCCTTGGGAGCAGTACTTC	CASSSFEEPWEQYF
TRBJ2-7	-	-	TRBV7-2	TGTGCCAGCAGCACCCCGCAGGGCCGGAGCTCCTACGAGCAGTACTTC	CASSTPQGRSSYEQYF
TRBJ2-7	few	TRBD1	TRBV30	TGTGCCTGGAGTCGACAGGGTTACGAGCAGTACTTC	CAWSRQGYEQYF
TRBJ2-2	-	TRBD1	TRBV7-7	TGTGCTAGCAGCTCGGACAGGGCTAGGGGCGGGGAGCTGTTTTTT	CASSSDRARGGELFF
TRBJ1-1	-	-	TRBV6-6	TGTGCCAGCAGTTACCAGGGCTTAGACACTGAAGCTTTCTTT	CASSYQGLDTEAFF
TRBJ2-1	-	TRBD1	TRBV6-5	TGTGCCAGCAGTCGGGACAGGCGACTATACAATGAGCAGTTCTTC	CASSRDRRLYNEQFF
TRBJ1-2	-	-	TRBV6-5	TGTGCCAGCAGGGACACTTCCTTAAGGGACACCTTC	CASRDTSLRDTF
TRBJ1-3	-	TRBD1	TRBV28	TGTGCCAGCAAAAGACAGGGAAGAAATTCTGGAAACACCATATATTTT	CASKRQGRNSGNTIYF
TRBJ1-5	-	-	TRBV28	TGTGCCAGCAGTCAATTAGATTGGGGGGAGCAGCCCCAGCATTTT	CASSQLDWGEQPQHF
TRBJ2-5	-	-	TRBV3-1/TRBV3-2	TGTGCCAGCAGCCAAGACATTCAAGAGACCCAGTACTTC	CASSQDIQETQYF
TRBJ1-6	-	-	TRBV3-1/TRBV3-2	TGTGCCAGCAGCCTGGGGACAATAAATTCACCCCTCCACTTT	CASSLGTINSPLHF
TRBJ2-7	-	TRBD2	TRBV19	TGTGCCAGTAGTATGAAGCGGGGGGTTCTCGCGGAAGGGGAGCAGTACTTC	CASSMKRGVLAEGEQYF
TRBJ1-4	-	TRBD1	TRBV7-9	TGTGCCAGCAGCCGGGACAGGGGGCTGGAAAAACTGTTTTTT	CASSRDRGLEKLFF
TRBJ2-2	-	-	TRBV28	TGTGCCAGCAGTTTGGCGTCGGAGGGAAGACTGTTTTTT	CASSLASEGRLFF
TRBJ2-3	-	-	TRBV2	TGTGCCAGCAGTGAAGAACATCAGGGGCCCACAGATACGCAGTATTTT	CASSEEHQGPTDTQYF
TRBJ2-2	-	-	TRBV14	TGTGCCAGCAGCCACGGGGTGTGGAACACCGGGGAGCTGTTTTTT	CASSHGVWNTGELFF
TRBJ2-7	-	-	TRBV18	TGTGCCAGCTCACTCGTCCTCGACGGGGGGCGGGACGAGCAGTACTTC	CASSLVLDGGRDEQYF